Sequencing of this T cell receptor (beta chain) was carried out in a study of metastatic and nonmetastatic thyroid tumors. As for the study in general: Across blood and tumor or nodule tissue, repertoires from malignant and benign thyroid patients were compared with one another.

From germline, CDR1 is SGHAT and CDR2 FQNNGV. The CDR3 is 13 amino acids. Trimming removed 8 bases from V and 6 bases from J; junction bases left unmatched: 8. Worth noting for this clone: What it binds is not known.

Authors' analysis steps: Clinicopathological groups differed in CDR3, with these differences serving to build a distant-metastasis classifier for papillary thyroid cancer. TCRdb reanalyzed the PCR reads via MiXCR. TCRdb, not the original authors, processed these V and J calls. In the table there are tens of thousands of clones, 25% to 30% of which are singletons. Overall study findings and caveats: Benign nodules reportedly had significantly lower TCR beta diversity than malignant thyroid tumors in blood and tumor.

Before thyroid surgery, none of the patients had received any treatment. The chain couples TRBV11-2 to TRBJ1-2, with TRBD1 matching over 8 bases. The sample comprised blood. The sequence derives from a female donor with papillary thyroid cancer or a benign thyroid nodule (not recorded which). Some clones in this sample may be carry-over from other donors' samples. CDR3 sequence reads: CASGQQGGNGYTF. The CDR3 bases are TGTGCCAGCGGACAACAGGGGGGTAATGGCTACACCTTC.